Listed below are T cell receptor beta chains from one sample, sequenced in a study of response to subunit inactivated influenza vaccine. One entry per CDR3 protein, called by TCRdb with MiXCR from the RT-PCR reads. The sample consists of some 570,000 distinct CDR3 sequences, over 9% of them appearing once. These data also featured in a second study, about T cells expressing NK-cell markers.

The specimen comprised PBMCs from blood, sampled on the day of vaccination. Receptor source: a man aged 45 to 65 who received an inactivated influenza vaccine. Both conserved end residues are part of each CDR3. D genes are given only for firm matches. The size entry is marked missing in some rows and otherwise reads once, few, many or a size class.

j_gene | d_gene | abundance | v_gene | CDR3aa | CDR3nt
TRBJ2-7 | NA | many | TRBV12-3/TRBV12-4 | CASSRAGPSYEQYF | TGTGCCAGCTCCCGAGCGGGTCCCTCCTACGAGCAGTACTTC
TRBJ2-6 | TRBD1 | NA | TRBV5-1 | CASSRSPRTGGSGANVLTF | TGCGCCAGCAGCCGCTCTCCCCGGACAGGGGGCTCTGGGGCCAACGTCCTGACTTTC
TRBJ2-7 | NA | NA | TRBV5-1 | CASSLSGFDEQYF | TGCGCCAGCAGTCTGTCGGGGTTCGACGAGCAGTACTTC
TRBJ1-2 | NA | NA | TRBV10-2 | CASSDTVSYTF | TGCGCCAGCAGTGATACAGTCAGCTACACCTTC
TRBJ2-2 | NA | many | TRBV7-9 | CASSLSGTGELFF | TGTGCCAGCAGTTTAAGTGGAACCGGGGAGCTGTTTTTT
TRBJ2-7 | NA | NA | TRBV5-5 | CASLDNSYEQYF | TGTGCCAGCCTGGACAACTCCTACGAGCAGTACTTC
TRBJ1-5 | TRBD1 | NA | TRBV27 | CASRKQGASNQPQHF | TGTGCCAGCAGAAAACAGGGGGCGAGCAATCAGCCCCAGCATTTT
TRBJ2-3 | NA | NA | TRBV10-3 | CAISEMTPPSWSTDTQYF | TGTGCCATCAGTGAGATGACACCCCCAAGCTGGAGCACAGATACGCAGTATTTT
TRBJ1-2 | NA | NA | TRBV7-2 | CASTQEGPTYGYTF | TGTGCCAGCACCCAGGAGGGGCCAACCTATGGCTACACCTTC
TRBJ1-1 | NA | many | TRBV3-1 | CASRRGTTEAFF | TGTGCCAGCAGACGAGGGACCACTGAAGCTTTCTTT